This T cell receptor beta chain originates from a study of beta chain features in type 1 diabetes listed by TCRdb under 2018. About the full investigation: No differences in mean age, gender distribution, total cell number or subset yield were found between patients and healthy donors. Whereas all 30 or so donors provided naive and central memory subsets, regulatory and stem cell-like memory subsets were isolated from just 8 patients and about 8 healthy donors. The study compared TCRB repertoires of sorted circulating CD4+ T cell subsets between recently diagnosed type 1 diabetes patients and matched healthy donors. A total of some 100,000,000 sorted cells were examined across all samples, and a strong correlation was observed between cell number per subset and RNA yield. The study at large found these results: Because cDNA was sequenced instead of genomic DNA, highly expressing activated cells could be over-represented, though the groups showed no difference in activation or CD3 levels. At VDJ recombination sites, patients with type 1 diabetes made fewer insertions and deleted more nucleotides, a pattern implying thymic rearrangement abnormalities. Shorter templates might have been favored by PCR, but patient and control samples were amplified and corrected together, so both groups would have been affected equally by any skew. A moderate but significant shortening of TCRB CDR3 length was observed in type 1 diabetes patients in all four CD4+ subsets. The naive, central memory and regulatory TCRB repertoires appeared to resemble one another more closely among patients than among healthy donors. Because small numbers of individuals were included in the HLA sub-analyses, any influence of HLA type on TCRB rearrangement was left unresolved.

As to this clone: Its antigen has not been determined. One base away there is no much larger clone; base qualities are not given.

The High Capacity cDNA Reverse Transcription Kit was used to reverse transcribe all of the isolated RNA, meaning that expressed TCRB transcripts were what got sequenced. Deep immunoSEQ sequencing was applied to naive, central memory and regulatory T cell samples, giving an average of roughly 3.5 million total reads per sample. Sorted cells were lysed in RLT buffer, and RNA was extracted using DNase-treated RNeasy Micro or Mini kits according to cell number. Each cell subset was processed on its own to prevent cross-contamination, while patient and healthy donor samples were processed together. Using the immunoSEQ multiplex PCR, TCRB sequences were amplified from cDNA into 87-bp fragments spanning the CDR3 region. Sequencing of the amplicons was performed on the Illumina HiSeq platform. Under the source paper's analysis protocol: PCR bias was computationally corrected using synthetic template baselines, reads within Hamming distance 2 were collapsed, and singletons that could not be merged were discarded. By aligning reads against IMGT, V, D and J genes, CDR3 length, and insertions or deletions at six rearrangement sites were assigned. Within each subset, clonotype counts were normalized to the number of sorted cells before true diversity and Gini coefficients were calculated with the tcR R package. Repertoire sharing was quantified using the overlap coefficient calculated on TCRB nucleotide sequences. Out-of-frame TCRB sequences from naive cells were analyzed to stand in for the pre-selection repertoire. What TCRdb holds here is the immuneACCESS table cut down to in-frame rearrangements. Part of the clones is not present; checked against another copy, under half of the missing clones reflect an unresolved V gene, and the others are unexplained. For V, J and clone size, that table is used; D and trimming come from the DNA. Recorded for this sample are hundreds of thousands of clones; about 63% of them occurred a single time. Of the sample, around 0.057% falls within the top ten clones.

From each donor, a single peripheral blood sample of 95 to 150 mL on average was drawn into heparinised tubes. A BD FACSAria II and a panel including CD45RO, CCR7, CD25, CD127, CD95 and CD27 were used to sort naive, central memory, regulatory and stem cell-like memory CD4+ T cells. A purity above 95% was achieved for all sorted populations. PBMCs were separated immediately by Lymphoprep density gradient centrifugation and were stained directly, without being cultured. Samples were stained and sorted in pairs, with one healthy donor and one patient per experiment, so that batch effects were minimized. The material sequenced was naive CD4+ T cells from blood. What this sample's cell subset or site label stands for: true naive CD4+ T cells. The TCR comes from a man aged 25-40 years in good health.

The CDR3 is CASSFQTSNEKLFF. The DNA is as follows: TGTGCCAGCAGCTTCCAGACATCTAATGAAAAACTGTTTTTT. The chain uses TRBV11-2 and TRBJ1-4; the D gene assignment is ambiguous. Spanning cysteine to phenylalanine, the CDR3 consists of 14 amino acids. The DNA shown is the 42-base CDR3, in frame from base 1. A distance of 8 bases separates the germline ends of V and J, which lose 3 bases and 3 bases respectively. The germline V gene yields SGHAT for CDR1 and FQNNGV for CDR2.